What follows is one TCR beta chain and its context. The antigen is unknown. The data are from a study of T cells after yellow fever vaccination. Background on the study: Any fraction with a low cell number was prepared using SMART-Seq v4 Ultra Low Input.

A universal primer site and UMIs were added as TCR cDNA was made by 5'RACE template switching. TCRdb reanalysed the 5' RACE reads using MiXCR and keeps one entry per CDR3 protein. The sample holds a few hundred thousand distinct CDR3 sequences, about 12% seen once. Study outcomes and limitations: Post-booster reappearance was seen for most primary-vaccination clones (roughly 96% CD4, roughly 88% CD8). Peaking on day 5 versus 15, the secondary response was faster but weaker.

Trimming removed 1 base at V and 5 bases at J, with 15 bases between. The CDR3 sequence is 16 residues long. Looked up from germline, CDR1 is KGHSH and CDR2 is LQKENI. The source is a man aged 18 to 29 who received the YFV17D yellow fever vaccine. The starting material was CD4+ T cells sorted from PBMCs, obtained 15 days after the yellow fever booster vaccination. The chain recombines TRBV18 with TRBJ1-5; D is unclear. In DNA form, the CDR3 reads TGTGCCAGCTCACCACGGCCCGCCGGGGTCGATCAGCCCCAGCATTTT. As protein: CASSPRPAGVDQPQHF. The full variable domain, rest sourced from reference TRBV18 and TRBJ1-5, is NAGVMQNPRHLVRRRGQEARLRCSPMKGHSHVYWYRQLPEEGLKFMVYLQKENIIDESGMPKERFSAEFPKEGPSILRIQQVVRGDSAAYFCASSPRPAGVDQPQHFGDGTRLSIL.